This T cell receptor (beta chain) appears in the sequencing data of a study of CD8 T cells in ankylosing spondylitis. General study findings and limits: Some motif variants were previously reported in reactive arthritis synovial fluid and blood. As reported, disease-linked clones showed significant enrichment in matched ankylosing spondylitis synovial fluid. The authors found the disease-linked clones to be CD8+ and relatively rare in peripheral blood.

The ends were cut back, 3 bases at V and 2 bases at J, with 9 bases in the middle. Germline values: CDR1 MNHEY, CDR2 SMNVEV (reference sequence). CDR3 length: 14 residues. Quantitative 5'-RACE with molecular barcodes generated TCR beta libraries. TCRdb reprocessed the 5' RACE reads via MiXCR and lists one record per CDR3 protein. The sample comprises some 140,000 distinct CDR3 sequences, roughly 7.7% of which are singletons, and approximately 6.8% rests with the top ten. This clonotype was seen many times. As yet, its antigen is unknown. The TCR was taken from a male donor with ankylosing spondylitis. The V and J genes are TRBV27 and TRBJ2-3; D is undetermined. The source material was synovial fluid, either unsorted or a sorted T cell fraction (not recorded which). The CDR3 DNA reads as TGTGCCAGCAGTTTGAGACATTTCACAGATACGCAGTATTTT. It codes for CASSLRHFTDTQYF.